One and the same sample provided the 12 T cell receptor beta chains below, sequenced in a study of regulatory T cells in long-lasting Graves disease. The time point was: newly diagnosed GD, antithyroid drugs for less than 3 months. After RNA was extracted from PBMCs, the TCR library was made from it. Relying on iRepertoire HTBI primers and Arm-PCR of CDR3 regions, the team built TCR beta libraries. TCRdb processed the multiplex PCR reads anew with MiXCR; each CDR3 protein has one entry. Seen here are around 400,000 distinct CDR3 sequences, around a sixth observed once, and the top ten hold over 20%. The sequencing here drew on peripheral blood mononuclear cells (PBMCs), taken at new diagnosis, from a patient treated with antithyroid drugs. These receptor sequences come from a female donor with Graves disease.

This clonotype was counted at least ten times. CDR3 bases: TGTGCCAGCAGCCAAGCCGTCCGGGACTCGAACACCGGGGAGCTGTTTTTT. Its protein product is CASSQAVRDSNTGELFF. The genes are TRBV3-1 and TRBJ2-2, with D maybe TRBD2 (6 bases). V lost 1 base, J lost 0 bases, and 12 bases lay in between. The CDR3 is made up of 17 amino acids. Germline V CDR1 and CDR2: LGHDT, YNNKEL (reference sequence). Full variable domain (remainder filled in from reference TRBV3-1 and TRBJ2-2): DTAVSQTPKYLVTQMGNDKSIKCEQNLGHDTMYWYKQDSKKFLKIMFSYNNKELIINETVPNRFSPKSPDKAHLNLHINSLELGDSAVYFCASSQAVRDSNTGELFFGEGSRLTVL.

This clonotype came up many times. This chain connects TRBV7-3 to TRBJ2-1; D is undetermined. V lost 5 bases, J lost 6 bases, and 23 bases lay in between. Germline-derived CDR1 and CDR2 are SGHTA and FQGTGA. This CDR3 contains 17 residues. This CDR3 is CASSPSPGFVKGNEQFF. The CDR3 nucleotides are TGTGCCAGCAGCCCTTCCCCGGGTTTCGTGAAGGGCAATGAGCAGTTCTTC.

This clonotype was counted many times. In DNA form, the CDR3 reads TGTGCCAGCGGAAAAGACAGGAACACCGGGGAGCTGTTTTTT. Encoded protein: CASGKDRNTGELFF. The chain joins TRBV6-1 to TRBJ2-2, with TRBD1 as a possible D gene (5 bases). Germline V gene data show CDR1 as MNHNS and CDR2 as SASEGT. The V and J ends lost 8 bases and 1 base respectively, with 11 bases between them. This CDR3 is built from 14 residues.

This clonotype was detected only a few times. CDR3 residues: CASSRQPGVGNTIYF. The CDR3 region has the DNA TGTGCCAGCAGCCGGCAGCCGGGCGTCGGAAACACCATATATTTT. This rearrangement joins TRBV3-1 to TRBJ1-3; D ambiguous. Deletions cut 4 bases from V and 4 bases from J, with 14 bases between. The CDR3 has 15 residues. Germline lookup yields CDR1 LGHDT and CDR2 YNNKEL (reference sequence).

This clonotype appeared many times. The V call is TRBV7-2, the J call TRBJ1-6, with 10 bases fitting TRBD1. The germline CDR1 and CDR2 sequences are SGHTA and FQGNSA. Trimming removed 4 bases from V and 7 bases from J; junction bases left unmatched: 4. This CDR3 is built from 15 residues. The CDR3 is CASSSTDRGNSPLHF. Written as DNA, the CDR3 is TGTGCCAGCAGCTCCACGGACAGGGGGAATTCACCCCTCCACTTT.

This clonotype was counted ten times or more. The chain joins TRBV7-9 to TRBJ2-1; D perhaps matches TRBD1 (6 bases). The CDR3 is made up of 12 amino acids. Germline CDR1 reads SEHNR; CDR2 reads FQNEAQ (reference sequence). V was shortened by 4 bases and J by 5 bases, with 6 bases between the two germline ends. For the CDR3, the DNA is TGTGCCAGCAGCTCAGGGGACAATGAGCAGTTCTTC. This sequence encodes CASSSGDNEQFF. Full variable domain (missing parts from reference TRBV7-9 and TRBJ2-1): DTGVSQNPRHKITKRGQNVTFRCDPISEHNRLYWYRQTLGQGPEFLTYFQNEAQLEKSRLLSDRFSAERPKGSFSTLEIQRTEQGDSAMYLCASSSGDNEQFFGPGTRLTVL.

Ten or more counts support this clonotype. The chain employs TRBV2 and TRBJ1-2; 9 bases match TRBD1. V dropped 6 bases and J dropped 6; count of bases not matched to a gene: 5. The CDR3 covers 13 residues. Germline V gene lookup returns CDR1 SNHLY and CDR2 FYNNEI. CDR3 amino acids: CASRGQGFDGYTF. The CDR3 DNA reads TGTGCCAGCAGAGGACAGGGGTTTGATGGCTACACCTTC. The full variable domain, with the rest looked up from reference TRBV2 and TRBJ1-2, is EPEVTQTPSHQVTQMGQEVILRCVPISNHLYFYWYRQILGQKVEFLVSFYNNEISEKSEIFDDQFSVERPDGSNFTLKIRSTKLEDSAMYFCASRGQGFDGYTFGSGTRLTVV.

The chain uses TRBV18 and TRBJ1-5, with a tentative D call TRBD1 (5 bases). The V gene lost 2 bases and the J gene lost 0 bases, with 17 bases spanning the gap. The CDR3 runs to 18 residues. The germline V gene encodes CDR1 KGHSH and CDR2 LQKENI. CDR3 DNA: TGTGCCAGCTCACCAGCGGGGGATGCGGCATATAGCAATCAGCCCCAGCATTTT. Its protein product is CASSPAGDAAYSNQPQHF.

This clonotype was detected ten times or more. The V and J genes are TRBV4-1 and TRBJ2-1; the D gene is possibly TRBD2 (7 bases). The germline V gene encodes CDR1 MGHRA and CDR2 YSYEKL. The V end was cut by 4 bases, the J end by 5 bases, with 18 bases between. The CDR3 loop spans 16 amino acids. In DNA form, the CDR3 reads TGCGCCAGCAGCCTTCTCTTCGGGGGGCTAAACAATGAGCAGTTCTTC. Protein: CASSLLFGGLNNEQFF.

This clonotype was found a few times. The chain carries TRBV29-1 and TRBJ2-2; D may correspond to TRBD1 or TRBD2 (5 bases each). CDR3 size: 13 residues. Germline V gene sequence: CDR1 SQVTM, CDR2 ANQGSEA. V was clipped by 1 base and J by 5 bases, with 8 bases between them. The CDR3 nucleotides are TGCAGCGTTGAAGGCAGGGAGACCGGGGAGCTGTTTTTT. Translated: CSVEGRETGELFF.

This clonotype was seen repeatedly, ten times or more. This chain uses TRBV28 with TRBJ2-1; TRBD2 matches at 9 bases. This CDR3 spans 15 amino acids. The trim removed 2 bases at V and 8 bases at J, leaving 7 bases unmatched. Germline CDR1 is MDHEN and CDR2 is SYDVKM. CDR3 in amino acids: CASSLISGSTDEQFF. CDR3 sequence (DNA): TGTGCCAGCAGTTTAATTAGCGGGAGTACCGATGAGCAGTTCTTC. Together with reference TRBV28 and TRBJ2-1, the CDR3 gives the full variable domain: DVKVTQSSRYLVKRTGEKVFLECVQDMDHENMFWYRQDPGLGLRLIYFSYDVKMKEKGDIPEGYSVSREKKERFSLILESASTNQTSMYLCASSLISGSTDEQFFGPGTRLTVL.

This clonotype came up once. V gene TRBV7-2 combines with J gene TRBJ2-3; a possible D gene is TRBD2 (6 bases). Germline V gene sequence: CDR1 SGHTA, CDR2 FQGNSA. V shed 8 bases and J shed 6 bases, with 27 bases lying between them. This CDR3 is built from 17 residues. CDR3: CASSPPMTGVLGDTQYF. CDR3 nucleotides: TGTGCCAGCTCACCACCGATGACGGGAGTATTGGGGGATACGCAGTATTTT.